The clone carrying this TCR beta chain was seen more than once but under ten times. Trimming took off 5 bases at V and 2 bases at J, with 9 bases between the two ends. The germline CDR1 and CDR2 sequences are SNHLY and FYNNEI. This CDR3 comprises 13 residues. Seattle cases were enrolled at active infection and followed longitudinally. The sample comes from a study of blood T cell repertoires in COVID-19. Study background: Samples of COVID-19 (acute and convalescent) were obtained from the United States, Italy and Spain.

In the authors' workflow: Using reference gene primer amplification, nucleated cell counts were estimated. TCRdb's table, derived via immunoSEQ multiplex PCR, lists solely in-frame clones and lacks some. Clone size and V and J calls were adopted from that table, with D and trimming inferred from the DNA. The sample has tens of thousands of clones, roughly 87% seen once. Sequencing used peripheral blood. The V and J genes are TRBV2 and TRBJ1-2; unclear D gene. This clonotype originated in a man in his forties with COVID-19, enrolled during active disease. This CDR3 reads CASSSTGNYGYTF. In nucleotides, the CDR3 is TGTGCCAGCAGTTCCACGGGGAACTATGGCTACACCTTC.